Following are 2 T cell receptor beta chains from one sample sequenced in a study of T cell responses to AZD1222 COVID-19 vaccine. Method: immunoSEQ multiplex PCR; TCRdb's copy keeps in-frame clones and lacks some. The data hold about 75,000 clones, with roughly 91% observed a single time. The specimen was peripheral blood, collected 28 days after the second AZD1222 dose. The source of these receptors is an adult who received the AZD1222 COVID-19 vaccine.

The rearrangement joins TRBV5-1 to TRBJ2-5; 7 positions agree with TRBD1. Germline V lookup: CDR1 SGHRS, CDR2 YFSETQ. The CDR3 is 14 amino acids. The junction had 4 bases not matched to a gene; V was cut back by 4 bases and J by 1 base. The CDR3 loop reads CASSLGTAQETQYF. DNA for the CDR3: TGCGCCAGCAGCCTCGGGACAGCCCAAGAGACCCAGTACTTC. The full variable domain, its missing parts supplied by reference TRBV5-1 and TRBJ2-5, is KAGVTQTPRYLIKTRGQQVTLSCSPISGHRSVSWYQQTPGQGLQFLFEYFSETQRNKGNFPGRFSGRQFSNSRSEMNVSTLELGDSALYLCASSLGTAQETQYFGPGTRLLVL.

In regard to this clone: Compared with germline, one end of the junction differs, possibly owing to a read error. CDR3 residues: CASSKVAGPYNEQFF. The CDR3 DNA sequence: TGTGCCAGCAGCAAGGTAGCGGGGCCCTATAATGAGCAGTTCTTC. The chain joins TRBV7-3 to TRBJ2-1; TRBD2 aligns across 8 bases. Germline CDR1 reads SGHTA; CDR2 reads FQGTGA. The CDR3 extends over 15 amino acids.